This TCR beta chain was captured in a study of OX40 agonist ivuxolimab in advanced cancers. About the study: Patients received the agonistic anti-OX40 (CD134) antibody ivuxolimab. Patients got intravenous ivuxolimab at 0.01 to 10 mg/kg every 2 weeks.

Profiling relied on immunoSEQ multiplex PCR, and the TCRdb table lists in-frame clones only, not all of them. This table holds more than 35,000 clones, under 85% found once. General study findings and limits: CD8+ T cells averaged more expanded clones than CD4+. Antigen targets of the expanded peripheral T cells went undetermined.

Trimming stripped 6 bases from V and 3 bases from J, with 11 bases between. The CDR3 is 13 amino acids. The germline V gene has CDR1 MDHEN and CDR2 SYDVKM. This clone came up once. Its antigen is undetermined. The genes are TRBV28 and TRBJ1-2, with no clear D. The source was CD4+ or CD8+ T cells sorted from blood, collected in a trial of the OX40 agonist ivuxolimab. The sequence came from an adult with an advanced solid tumor such as melanoma, head and neck, liver or kidney cancer. CDR3 in DNA: TGTGCCAGCAGCCAATTAGGCCACTATGGCTACACCTTC. Translation gives CASSQLGHYGYTF.